This TCR beta chain was profiled in a study of T cell repertoires in cytomegalovirus infection. Study details: Public TCR beta signature analysis indicated the presence of both CMV infection and matching HLA type.

A remark on this clonotype: Antigen: not known.

Study outcomes and limitations: Predominance within the ex vivo response was attributable to HLA-C-restricted CMV-specific TCR beta clonotypes. Summed frequency of shared TCR beta families picked out CMV carriers who also had the relevant HLA.

Using its own MiXCR run on the reads, TCRdb lists one record per CDR3 protein. The sample lists approximately 43,000 distinct CDR3 sequences, 20% seen once, with approximately 18% in the top ten. Germline-derived CDR1 and CDR2 are LGHNA and YSLEER. The CDR3 loop spans 15 amino acids. Trimming took 1 base from V and 0 from J, leaving 10 bases between them. The TCR originated in a human donor in good health (CMV status not recorded). Some clones in this sample may be carry-over from other donors' samples. The V call is TRBV4-3, the J call TRBJ2-7; tentatively, D is TRBD2 (5 bases). Material for sequencing was PBMCs, sequenced either directly or after in vitro stimulation (not recorded which). Written as DNA, the CDR3 is TGCGCCAGCAGCCAAGGGCTAGCTCTCTCCTACGAGCAGTACTTC. As protein: CASSQGLALSYEQYF.